A selection of T cell receptor beta chains follows, all from one sample in a study of T cell repertoires in cytomegalovirus infection. TCRdb itself ran the reads through MiXCR, one entry per CDR3 protein. The data contain around 300,000 distinct CDR3 sequences, more than 8% of them singletons. The sequencing input was PBMCs. All receptors come from a human donor in good health (CMV status not recorded). Some clones in this sample may be carry-over from other donors' samples. Each CDR3 is given with its conserved first and last residue. The D gene is left open where the match is weak. Some rows mark clone size as missing; the rest say once, few, many or name a class of expanded clone.

TRBV7-2	16	TRBJ1-5	TRBD1	few	TGTGCCAGCAGCTTAATAGGGGGCGGCGGCAATCAGCCCCAGCATTTT	CASSLIGGGGNQPQHF
TRBV4-1	14	TRBJ2-3	NA	many	TGCGCCAGCAGCCAAGATGATGTGACAGATACGCAGTATTTT	CASSQDDVTDTQYF
TRBV28	15	TRBJ2-6	NA	few	TGTGCCAGCAGCGCTGGGCTCTCTGGGGCCAACGTCCTGACTTTC	CASSAGLSGANVLTF
TRBV7-2	16	TRBJ2-1	TRBD2	many	TGTGCCAGCCACGCCCGTGGGAGGGCACGGCACAATGAGCAGTTCTTC	CASHARGRARHNEQFF
TRBV7-8	15	TRBJ1-6	NA	many	TGTGCCAGCAGCTTAGGCGGGACACGGAATGCACCCCTCCACTTT	CASSLGGTRNAPLHF
TRBV7-9	14	TRBJ2-3	NA	many	TGTGCCAGCAGCAGAGGGGATAGTACAGATACGCAGTATTTT	CASSRGDSTDTQYF
TRBV7-9	15	TRBJ1-3	NA	few	TGTGCCAGCAGCCCAAGGGGGACGGCTGGAAACACCATATATTTT	CASSPRGTAGNTIYF
TRBV7-2	17	TRBJ2-1	TRBD2	many	TGTGCCAGCAGCTTAGGAGGGACTAGCGGGGTTAACAATGAGCAGTTCTTC	CASSLGGTSGVNNEQFF
TRBV19	14	TRBJ1-1	TRBD1	many	TGTGCCACCCGTATCAAACAGGGGCTAACTGAAGCTTTCTTT	CATRIKQGLTEAFF
TRBV6-6	12	TRBJ2-7	NA	once	TGTGCCAGCAGCCTCCTTTTCTACGAGCAGTACTTC	CASSLLFYEQYF
TRBV7-2	16	TRBJ2-3	NA	NA	TGTGCCAGCAGCGATGTGGGTCGGGGAGGAGGAGATACGCAGTATTTT	CASSDVGRGGGDTQYF
TRBV29-1	14	TRBJ2-2	NA	many	TGCAGCGTTGAAGGTCCTGGGGTGGCCGGGGAGCTGTTTTTT	CSVEGPGVAGELFF
TRBV5-5	16	TRBJ1-6	NA	many	TGTGCCAGCATCGAGGACGGGGGCAGGGCGAATTCACCCCTCCACTTT	CASIEDGGRANSPLHF
TRBV11-3	15	TRBJ2-1	TRBD1	NA	TGTGCCAGCAGCTACGGACAGGGGGAATACAATGAGCAGTTCTTC	CASSYGQGEYNEQFF
TRBV19	18	TRBJ1-5	TRBD1	few	TGTGCCAGTAGTTCCGTCCGGGACAGGGTATATAGCAATCAGCCCCAGCATTTT	CASSSVRDRVYSNQPQHF
TRBV2	14	TRBJ1-1	NA	NA	TGTGCCAGCAGTGAAGCGCGGGGGAGGGATGAAGCTTTCTTT	CASSEARGRDEAFF
TRBV7-2	14	TRBJ2-7	TRBD2	many	TGTGCCAGCAGCACAATAGCGGGGAACTCCGAGCAGTACTTC	CASSTIAGNSEQYF
TRBV7-2	17	TRBJ2-1	TRBD2	many	TGTGCCAGCAGCTTAAGCGGGGGCCGCCCCTCCTACAATGAGCAGTTCTTC	CASSLSGGRPSYNEQFF
TRBV28	14	TRBJ2-2	NA	NA	TGTGCCAGCAGAGGGGGAACGAACACCGGGGAGCTGTTTTTT	CASRGGTNTGELFF
TRBV7-2	15	TRBJ2-3	NA	many	TGTGCCAGCAGCCCTGACTATCTCAGCACAGATACGCAGTATTTT	CASSPDYLSTDTQYF
TRBV7-4	14	TRBJ1-5	TRBD1	NA	TGTGCCAGCAGCTCTACAGGGGGCGATCAGCCCCAGCATTTT	CASSSTGGDQPQHF
TRBV12-3/TRBV12-4	14	TRBJ1-1	NA	NA	TGTGCCAGCATCCGAGGGGGGTGGAAAACTGAAGCTTTCTTT	CASIRGGWKTEAFF
TRBV19	15	TRBJ1-4	TRBD1	NA	TGTGCCAGTAGTCTCCGGACAGGGATGGATGAAAAACTGTTTTTT	CASSLRTGMDEKLFF
TRBV5-4	15	TRBJ2-2	NA	few	TGTGCCAGCAGCTTGGCTATGGGTTCGACCGGGGAGCTGTTTTTT	CASSLAMGSTGELFF
TRBV9	15	TRBJ1-1	NA	NA	TGTGCCAGCAGTCCTACGGGGCAGATGAACACTGAAGCTTTCTTT	CASSPTGQMNTEAFF
TRBV12-3/TRBV12-4	15	TRBJ1-6	NA	NA	TGTGCCAGCACACCCGGAACGGGACCTAGGCCACCCCTCCACTTT	CASTPGTGPRPPLHF
TRBV7-2	18	TRBJ2-1	NA	many	TGTGCCAGCAGCCCGAGGGGAGGGGGAGGAGGGTCCTACAATGAGCAGTTCTTC	CASSPRGGGGGSYNEQFF
TRBV6-6	14	TRBJ2-1	NA	few	TGTGCCAGCAGTTACGAAGGGGCCTACAATGAGCAGTTCTTC	CASSYEGAYNEQFF
TRBV20-1	11	TRBJ2-5	NA	many	TGCAGTGCTTATGGTCAAGAGACCCAGTACTTC	CSAYGQETQYF
TRBV11-2	17	TRBJ2-7	TRBD2	many	TGTGCCAGCAGCGCCACTAGCGGGAGGGCCGTCGCCTACGAGCAGTACTTC	CASSATSGRAVAYEQYF
TRBV18	15	TRBJ1-4	NA	few	TGTGCCAGCTCACCGGACAGCTTAACTAATGAAAAACTGTTTTTT	CASSPDSLTNEKLFF
TRBV7-2	16	TRBJ2-7	TRBD1	few	TGTGCCAGCAGCTCACACCCCGGGACAGGGGCAGCCGAGCAGTACTTC	CASSSHPGTGAAEQYF
TRBV7-9	13	TRBJ1-1	TRBD1	NA	TGTGCCAGCAGCTTTACAGGGGACACTGAAGCTTTCTTT	CASSFTGDTEAFF
TRBV5-1	16	TRBJ2-1	NA	many	TGCGCCAGCCTAGAAGGAGGGGGGGGCCGAATCAATGAGCAGTTCTTC	CASLEGGGGRINEQFF